This is a list of T cell receptor beta chains from one sample in a study of cytomegalovirus exposure and HLA in healthy donors. The data were produced by immunoSEQ multiplex PCR, yet TCRdb's version contains in-frame clones alone and is incomplete. The data contain 150,000 or so clones, around 84% of them singletons. What was sequenced was PBMCs. Source of these receptors: a human donor in good health. Each CDR3 is given with its conserved first and last residue. The D gene is left open where the match is weak. Only part of the rows carry a size: once, few, many, or a class if the clone is expanded.

size,V,J,D,DNA,CDR3
-,TRBV5-8,TRBJ2-5,TRBD1,TGTGCCAGCAGCTTGGGGTATGGGACAGGGGGAGAGACCCAGTACTTC,CASSLGYGTGGETQYF
once,TRBV13,TRBJ2-5,-,TGTGCCAGCAGCATACACCTAGCCTCGACCCAGTACTTC,CASSIHLASTQYF
-,TRBV10-3,TRBJ1-2,-,TGTGCCATCAGAAGGGTACGGGGTGGCTACACCTTC,CAIRRVRGGYTF
-,TRBV28,TRBJ2-3,TRBD2,TGTGCCAGCAGTTCATACAGGGGACTAGCGGGGAACACAGATACGCAGTATTTT,CASSSYRGLAGNTDTQYF
-,TRBV5-4,TRBJ1-4,TRBD1,TGTGCCAGCAGCAGCTTCGACAGGGACGACGGTAATGAAAAACTGTTTTTT,CASSSFDRDDGNEKLFF
-,TRBV7-3,TRBJ2-2,TRBD1,TGTGCCAGCAGCCGCCAAGGGGGCGGAAACACCGGGGAGCTGTTTTTT,CASSRQGGGNTGELFF
-,TRBV28,TRBJ2-5,TRBD1,TGTGCCAGCAGTAATCCGGGACAGGGAAGGGAGACCCAGTACTTC,CASSNPGQGRETQYF
-,TRBV5-6,TRBJ1-2,-,TGTGCCAGCAGCTCCGACCTCGACAGAATCTATGGCTACACCTTC,CASSSDLDRIYGYTF
-,TRBV7-2,TRBJ1-1,TRBD1,TGTGCCAGCAGTCGGGACAGGGGTGAAGCTTTCTTT,CASSRDRGEAFF
-,TRBV5-6,TRBJ1-2,-,TGTGCCAGCAGCTGGGGAGTCGGCGGGGGCTACACCTTC,CASSWGVGGGYTF
-,TRBV9,TRBJ1-4,-,TGTGCCAGCAGCGTAGAGCCAGGCAAACTGTTTTTT,CASSVEPGKLFF
-,TRBV5-1,TRBJ2-5,-,TGCGCCAGCAGCCCCGGGACTTACTTAGAGACCCAGTACTTC,CASSPGTYLETQYF
once,TRBV2,TRBJ1-2,TRBD1,TGTGCCAGCAGTAAACAGGGGATCAACTATGGCTACACCTTC,CASSKQGINYGYTF
-,TRBV6-5,TRBJ2-3,TRBD1,TGTGCCAGCAGCACCTCGGGACAGGGGCTCCATACGCAGTATTTT,CASSTSGQGLHTQYF
-,TRBV5-8,TRBJ1-2,-,TGTGCCAGCAGCCGCATCAACCGTCCGGAGTACACCTTC,CASSRINRPEYTF
-,TRBV4-1,TRBJ1-4,-,TGCGCCAGCAGCCTAGCCCTGCGGGAAAAACTGTTTTTT,CASSLALREKLFF
-,TRBV2,TRBJ1-2,-,TGTGCCAGCAACGGTGGGGGAGGTCGAAGCGGTGGCTACACCTTC,CASNGGGGRSGGYTF
-,TRBV19,TRBJ1-5,-,TGTGCCAGTAGTACCGTGGGGCGAACTCAGCCCCAGCATTTT,CASSTVGRTQPQHF
-,TRBV2,TRBJ1-2,TRBD1,TGTGCCAGCCGAGCATCCGACAGGGGCGGCTATGGCTACACCTTC,CASRASDRGGYGYTF
-,TRBV7-2,TRBJ1-5,-,TGTGCCAGCAGCTTCGCCGGGACAAGCAATCAGCCCCAGCATTTT,CASSFAGTSNQPQHF
-,TRBV7-9,TRBJ1-1,-,TGTGCCAGCAGCCGGGACAATCGGGACACTGAAGCTTTCTTT,CASSRDNRDTEAFF
-,TRBV27,TRBJ2-1,TRBD1,TGTGCCAGCAGTACTATAGACAGGGATGAGCAGTTCTTC,CASSTIDRDEQFF
-,TRBV2,TRBJ1-1,TRBD1,TGTGCCAGCAGGACAGGGCCAGCTGAAGCTTTCTTT,CASRTGPAEAFF
-,TRBV29-1,TRBJ1-2,TRBD1,TGCAGCGTTTCTACAGGGGGCGGTAACTATGGCTACACCTTC,CSVSTGGGNYGYTF
-,TRBV5-4,TRBJ2-2,TRBD2,TGTGCCAGCAGCCGGGACTACGCGAACACCGGGGAGCTGTTTTTT,CASSRDYANTGELFF
-,TRBV4-1,TRBJ1-3,-,TGCGCCAGCAGCCCCGCAGTCCCATCCTCTGGAAACACCATATATTTT,CASSPAVPSSGNTIYF
few,TRBV30,TRBJ2-1,-,TGTGCCTGGACCCACAGCTCCTACAATGAGCAGTTCTTC,CAWTHSSYNEQFF
-,TRBV19,TRBJ1-1,-,TGTGCCAGTAGTAAGATGGGGGCAGGGAACACTGAAGCTTTCTTT,CASSKMGAGNTEAFF
-,TRBV11-3,TRBJ2-2,-,TGTGCCAGCAGCTTAGAGGACAGGGAGCTGTTTTTT,CASSLEDRELFF
-,TRBV5-6,TRBJ1-1,TRBD1,TGTGCCAGCAGCTTGCGGCCCCGACAGGGTGTTGATGAAGCTTTCTTT,CASSLRPRQGVDEAFF
-,TRBV7-9,TRBJ2-3,-,TGTGCCAGCAGGGGCCAGGGTTTCCTAGATACGCAGTATTTT,CASRGQGFLDTQYF
once,TRBV29-1,TRBJ2-1,TRBD1,TGCAGCGTTGGACAGGGGGGGCCAATCGAGCAGTTCTTC,CSVGQGGPIEQFF
once,TRBV15,TRBJ2-5,-,TGTGCCACCAGCAGAGTGGACAGAGGGGAGACCCAGTACTTC,CATSRVDRGETQYF
once,TRBV18,TRBJ2-7,-,TGTGCCAGCTCTCCGGGGGTCTACGAGCAGTACTTC,CASSPGVYEQYF
-,TRBV5-4,TRBJ1-2,TRBD1,TGTGCCAGCAGCTTGGGGGCCCTTCACAGGGGACGTCTCTATGGCTACACCTTC,CASSLGALHRGRLYGYTF
-,TRBV5-4,TRBJ1-1,TRBD1,TGTGCCAGCAGCCCCCGCCAAAGGGGGCGGCCCCCTGAAGCTTTCTTT,CASSPRQRGRPPEAFF
-,TRBV5-4,TRBJ2-7,TRBD1,TGTGCCAGCAGCCTCCCTGGGACAGGGGTCTACGAGCAGTACTTC,CASSLPGTGVYEQYF
-,TRBV7-8,TRBJ1-4,-,TGTGCCAGCAGCTCGGGACACCGAGCTAATGAAAAACTGTTTTTT,CASSSGHRANEKLFF
once,TRBV4-2,TRBJ2-3,TRBD2,TGTGCCAGCAGCCTCGTAGGTAGCGGGAGGACCTCTAGCACAGATACGCAGTATTTT,CASSLVGSGRTSSTDTQYF
-,TRBV4-3,TRBJ2-3,-,TGCGCCAGCAGCCAAGATTGGCCAGATACGCAGTATTTT,CASSQDWPDTQYF
once,TRBV4-3,TRBJ2-5,-,TGCGCCAGCAGCCAACAGGTCAAAGAGACCCAGTACTTC,CASSQQVKETQYF